These T cell receptor beta chains were read from a single sample in a study of technical replicates of blood from a handful of donors. Sequencing used immunoSEQ multiplex PCR; TCRdb keeps in-frame clones, though not all of them. The sample holds more than 90,000 clones, 95% seen once. Sequenced sample: T cells isolated from PBMCs. The receptors were sampled from a human donor in good health. The CDR3 runs from the conserved cysteine through the conserved F or W. D genes are given only for firm matches. Where a row states a size, it is once, few, many or the class of an expanded clone; other rows omit it.

>TRBD1|TRBV2|-|TRBJ2-1
CASTPSGTGYNEQFF
TGTGCCAGCACCCCTTCCGGGACAGGCTACAATGAGCAGTTCTTC
>-|TRBV28|few|TRBJ1-1
CASSPSGAGPTTEAFF
TGTGCCAGCAGTCCCTCCGGGGCGGGACCGACCACTGAAGCTTTCTTT
>-|TRBV11-2|-|TRBJ2-2
CASSSIPGELFF
TGTGCCAGCAGCTCTATCCCTGGGGAGCTGTTTTTT
>-|TRBV28|-|TRBJ1-5
CASSLMGTPQHF
TGTGCCAGCAGTTTAATGGGGACACCCCAGCATTTT
>TRBD1|TRBV7-9|-|TRBJ1-4
CASSFGQGAEKLFF
TGTGCCAGCAGCTTCGGACAGGGGGCAGAAAAACTGTTTTTT
>TRBD1|TRBV29-1|-|TRBJ2-1
CSVVPGQGPYNEQFF
TGCAGCGTTGTTCCTGGACAGGGCCCCTACAATGAGCAGTTCTTC
>-|TRBV12-5|-|TRBJ1-1
CASGLVLRQDRSEAFF
TGTGCTAGTGGTTTGGTACTCCGACAAGACAGAAGCGAAGCTTTCTTT
>-|TRBV9|-|TRBJ2-1
CASSAGGGGPMDEQFF
TGTGCCAGCAGCGCCGGGGGAGGGGGGCCGATGGATGAGCAGTTCTTC
>-|TRBV7-8|-|TRBJ1-2
CASSQLTREYGYTF
TGTGCCAGCAGCCAGCTGACACGAGAGTATGGCTACACCTTC
>TRBD1|TRBV5-1|-|TRBJ2-2
CASSGKTGNAGELFF
TGCGCCAGCAGCGGGAAGACAGGGAACGCCGGGGAGCTGTTTTTT
>TRBD1|TRBV7-9|-|TRBJ1-2
CASSLETGYGYTF
TGTGCCAGCAGCTTAGAGACAGGGTATGGCTACACCTTC
>TRBD2|TRBV19|-|TRBJ2-7
CASSITSGSYEQYF
TGTGCCAGTAGTATTACTAGCGGCTCCTACGAGCAGTACTTC
>-|TRBV19|-|TRBJ1-1
CASRLNWSGSEAFF
TGTGCCAGTAGGCTCAACTGGTCAGGTTCTGAAGCTTTCTTT